The 2 T cell receptor beta chains below come from one sample, sequenced in a study of beta chain features in type 1 diabetes (dated by TCRdb to 2017 to 2018). Libraries were built with the immunoSEQ multiplex PCR assay. The entire isolated RNA was reverse transcribed using the High Capacity cDNA Reverse Transcription Kit, and thus expressed TCRB transcripts were sequenced. Not all clones reach the TCRdb copy of this immuneACCESS table, which keeps in-frame sequences only. Checked studies attribute under half of the gap to unresolved V genes and leave the rest unexplained. This sample is represented by some 100,000 clones; almost 40% of them were singletons. Roughly 0.064% of the sample goes to the ten largest clones. Sequences were obtained from stem cell memory CD4+ T cells from blood. The sample's cell subset or site label is to be understood as: stem cell-like memory CD4+ T cells. The origin of the receptors is a woman younger than 30 in good health.

This chain joins TRBV5-4 and TRBJ2-5; TRBD2 matches at 10 bases. Germline V gene lookup returns CDR1 SGHNT and CDR2 YYREEE (reference sequence). The CDR3 has 15 residues. V lost 4 bases to trimming and J lost 6 bases; unmatched junction nucleotides: 9. For the CDR3, the DNA is TGTGCCAGCAGCCTACCTAGCGGGAGCTTGAAGACCCAGTACTTC. Amino acids: CASSLPSGSLKTQYF.

The chain carries TRBV6-5 and TRBJ2-4; D perhaps matches TRBD2 (5 bases). V was pared by 6 bases and J by 1 base, with 7 bases between. The CDR3 sequence is 13 residues long. Germline V gene sequence: CDR1 MNHEY, CDR2 SVGAGI. CDR3 in DNA: TGTGCCAGCAGCCGGGGTGCCAAAAACATTCAGTACTTC. Translated, it gives CASSRGAKNIQYF.